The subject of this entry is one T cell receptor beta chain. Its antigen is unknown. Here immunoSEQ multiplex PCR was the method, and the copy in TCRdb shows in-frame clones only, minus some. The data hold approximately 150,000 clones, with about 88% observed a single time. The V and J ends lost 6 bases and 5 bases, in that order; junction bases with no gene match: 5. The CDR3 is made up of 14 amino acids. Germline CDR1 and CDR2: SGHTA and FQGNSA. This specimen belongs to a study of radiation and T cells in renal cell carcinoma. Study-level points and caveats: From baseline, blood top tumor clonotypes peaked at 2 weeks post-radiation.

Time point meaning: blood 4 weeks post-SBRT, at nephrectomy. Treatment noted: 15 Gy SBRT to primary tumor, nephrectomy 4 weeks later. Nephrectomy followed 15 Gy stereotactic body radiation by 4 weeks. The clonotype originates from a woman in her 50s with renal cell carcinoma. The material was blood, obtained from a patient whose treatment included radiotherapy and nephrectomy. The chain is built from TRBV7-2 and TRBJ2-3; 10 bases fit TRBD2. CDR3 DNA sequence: TGTGCCAGCAGACCTGGACTAGCGGTAGATACGCAGTATTTT. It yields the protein CASRPGLAVDTQYF.